The present entry profiles one TCR beta chain with its context. This clonotype has just a few counts. Its antigen is still unknown. The input lacks base qualities; no much larger clone sits a single base away. The source of the sample is a study of T-cell reconstitution after alpha-beta-depleted transplantation in children (dated by TCRdb to the mid-2010s). With respect to the entire study: Using TCR repertoire profiling, the study followed T-cell immune reconstitution in a quantitative way in children after TCRalphabeta/CD19-depleted allogeneic hematopoietic cell transplantation.

Preparation of the library involved PCR. The reads were generated on an Illumina HiSeq 2500. To normalize quantification of the TCRbeta repertoire, the TCR libraries were built with molecular barcoding that relied on unique molecular identifiers. The public reads were run again by TCRdb, first through fastp at Q25 and then through MiXCR, and only productive beta chains were kept. Identical CDR3 proteins give one entry, which carries the most common genes and DNA. The sample table shows over 550,000 distinct CDR3 sequences, and over 9.5% are seen once. The ten largest account for about 4% of the sample. CDR1 is given as SGHRS and CDR2 as YFSETQ, both from the germline V gene. The CDR3 holds 14 amino acids from the cysteine to the phenylalanine. Just the 42-base CDR3 DNA is kept, in frame starting at base 1. V and J lose 4 bases and 0 bases, and a span of 11 bases separates them.

The rearranged segments are TRBV5-1 and TRBJ2-7; the D match is possibly TRBD1 or TRBD2, with 6 bases aligned in each. The receptor's source is a human donor who donated a stem cell graft to a child with acute myeloid leukemia. This sample comprised PBMCs from the stem cell graft donor, obtained from the stem cell graft. In nucleotides, the sequence is TGCGCCAGCAGCGCGGGACACCCCTCCTACGAGCAGTACTTC. Translation gives CASSAGHPSYEQYF. The reference TRBV5-1 and TRBJ2-7 proteins fill in what lies around the CDR3, so the full variable domain reads KAGVTQTPRYLIKTRGQQVTLSCSPISGHRSVSWYQQTPGQGLQFLFEYFSETQRNKGNFPGRFSGRQFSNSRSEMNVSTLELGDSALYLCASSAGHPSYEQYFGPGTRLTVT.